This T cell receptor (beta chain) was found in a study of neurological immune-mediated disorders. PBMCs stored at -80 C, numbering 2 million, were the origin of the unsorted libraries. Trimming left V 3 bases short and J 3 bases short, with 17 bases between. From germline, CDR1 is MNHNS and CDR2 SASEGT. The CDR3 extends over 16 amino acids. Regarding the study as a whole: Multiple sclerosis was found to have the least TCR clonal expansion, below healthy controls, and HTLV-1-associated myelopathy the most. Because no CDR3 amino acid sequences were shared across subjects by expanded clones, private repertoires were suggested in all groups.

cDNA synthesis was performed by 5'RACE with 10-nucleotide random UMIs. TCRdb itself ran the 5' RACE reads through MiXCR, one entry per CDR3 protein. Seen here are fewer than 25,000 distinct CDR3 sequences, about an eighth observed once, and the top ten hold around 13%. This clonotype was picked up many times. Its antigen is not identified. The clonotype comes from a woman aged 55-70 years with HTLV-1-associated myelopathy (HAM/TSP). Sequencing was performed on PBMCs. The chain combines TRBV6-1 with TRBJ1-1; D might be TRBD1 (5 bases). The CDR3 loop is CASSEGIGAGDTEAFF. The CDR3 bases are TGTGCCAGCAGTGAGGGCATAGGGGCCGGGGACACTGAAGCTTTCTTT.